The clone carrying this T cell receptor beta chain was observed a few times. The target antigen is unknown. These data come from a study of T cells in Graves' hyperthyroidism and ophthalmopathy. Study results and limitations: Blood also carried most thyroid clonotypes expanded above 0.001.

Researchers took RNA transcripts and amplified the TCR beta CDR3 regions from them. The primer set for the first-round RT-PCR of the TCR CDR3 was HTBI. TCRdb passed the multiplex PCR reads through MiXCR, listing each CDR3 protein once. The table has about 500,000 distinct CDR3 sequences, roughly 17% seen once. Hyperthyroidism was newly diagnosed in patients aged 18 to 65 (duration under 2 months). Clinicians diagnosed patients from clinical symptoms, serum thyroxine and TRAb, thyroid ultrasound and orbital computed tomography. Trimming removed 0 bases from V and 8 bases from J, with 12 bases in between. Germline CDR1 reads SGDLS; CDR2 reads YYNGEE. The CDR3 totals 15 residues.

The sequence was collected from a woman between 18 and 29 years old with Graves' hyperthyroidism. Input material: blood. The rearrangement links TRBV9 to TRBJ1-6, with D uncertain. Here the CDR3 reads CASSVDGLGYSPLHF. CDR3 DNA: TGTGCCAGCAGCGTAGATGGCCTCGGCTATTCACCCCTCCACTTT.